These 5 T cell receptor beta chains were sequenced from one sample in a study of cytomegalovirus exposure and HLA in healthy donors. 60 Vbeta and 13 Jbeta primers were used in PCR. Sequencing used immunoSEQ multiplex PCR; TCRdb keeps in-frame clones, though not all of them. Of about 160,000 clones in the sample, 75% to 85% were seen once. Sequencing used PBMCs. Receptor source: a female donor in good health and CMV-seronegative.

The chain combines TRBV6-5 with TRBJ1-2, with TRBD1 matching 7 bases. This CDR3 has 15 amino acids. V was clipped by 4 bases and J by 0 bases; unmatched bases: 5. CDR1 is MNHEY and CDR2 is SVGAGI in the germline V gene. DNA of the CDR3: TGTGCCAGCAGTTTAACGGGACAGACTAACTATGGCTACACCTTC. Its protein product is CASSLTGQTNYGYTF.

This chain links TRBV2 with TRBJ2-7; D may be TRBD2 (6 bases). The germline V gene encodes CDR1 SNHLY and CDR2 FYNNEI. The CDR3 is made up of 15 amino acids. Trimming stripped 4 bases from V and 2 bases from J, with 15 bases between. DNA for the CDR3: TGTGCCAGCAGTGTGGCAACTAGCAGGACCTACGAGCAGTACTTC. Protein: CASSVATSRTYEQYF.

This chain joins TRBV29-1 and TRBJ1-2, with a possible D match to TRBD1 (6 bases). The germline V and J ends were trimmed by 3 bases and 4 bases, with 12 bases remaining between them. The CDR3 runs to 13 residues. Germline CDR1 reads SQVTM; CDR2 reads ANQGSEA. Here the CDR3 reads CSVDWGRGYGYTF. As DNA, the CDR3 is TGCAGCGTTGATTGGGGCAGGGGCTATGGCTACACCTTC.

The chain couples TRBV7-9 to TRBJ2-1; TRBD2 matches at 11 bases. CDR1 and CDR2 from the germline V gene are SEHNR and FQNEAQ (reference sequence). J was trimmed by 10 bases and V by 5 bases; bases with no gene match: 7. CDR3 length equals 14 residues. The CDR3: CASSARLAGQEQFF. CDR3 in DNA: TGTGCCAGCAGCGCCAGACTAGCGGGACAGGAGCAGTTCTTC.

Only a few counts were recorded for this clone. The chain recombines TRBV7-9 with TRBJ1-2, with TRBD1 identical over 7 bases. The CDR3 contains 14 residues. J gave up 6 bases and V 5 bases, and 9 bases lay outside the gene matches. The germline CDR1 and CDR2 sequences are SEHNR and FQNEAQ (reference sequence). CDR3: CASSDRDSAHGYTF. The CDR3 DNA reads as TGTGCCAGCAGCGACCGGGACAGCGCCCATGGCTACACCTTC.